These T cell receptor beta chains were read from a single sample in a study of cytomegalovirus exposure and HLA in healthy donors. Assay: immunoSEQ multiplex PCR; the TCRdb copy retains only in-frame clones and omits some. The sample shows roughly 180,000 clones, over 70% of them seen only once. The specimen sequenced was PBMCs. The receptors shown here come from a boy between 2 and 15 years old in good health and CMV-seronegative. The CDR3 runs from the conserved cysteine through the conserved F or W. A D gene is named only where the DNA matches it firmly.

v_call	j_call	d_call	cdr3_aa
TRBV19	TRBJ1-1	TRBD1	CASSAPGQGWTEAFF
TRBV5-4	TRBJ2-7	TRBD1	CASSPGQAGMREQYF
TRBV6-6	TRBJ1-2	-	CASWSDGYTF
TRBV30	TRBJ1-1	-	CAWSARVDEAFF
TRBV30	TRBJ2-1	-	CAWSVQNEQFF
TRBV6-5	TRBJ2-5	-	CASKPWSQETQYF
TRBV30	TRBJ2-1	TRBD1	CAWNQEQGSEQFF
TRBV7-8	TRBJ1-1	TRBD1	CASSLVTGGVGYAEAFF
TRBV10-3	TRBJ1-1	TRBD1	CAISMGQNLDTEAFF
TRBV15	TRBJ2-3	-	CATKVGGTDTQYF
TRBV29-1	TRBJ2-6	TRBD1	CSVLFSDRTVGANVLTF
TRBV28	TRBJ2-5	-	CASSFGGRVTQYF
TRBV7-9	TRBJ2-7	-	CASSLASSVRPYEQYF
TRBV9	TRBJ1-2	TRBD1	CASSATGTGGTENYGYTF
TRBV29-1	TRBJ1-2	TRBD1	CSVETDGRDSLNYGYTF
TRBV15	TRBJ1-2	TRBD1	CATSTTGAGYTF
TRBV7-8	TRBJ1-1	-	CASSLAQGLVSTEAFF
TRBV13	TRBJ2-1	-	CASSNQRFNPSSYNEQFF
TRBV28	TRBJ1-2	TRBD1	CASSSPGQSLDYGYTF
TRBV14	TRBJ1-2	-	CASSPAGTQYGYTF
TRBV6-5	TRBJ2-1	TRBD2	CASSSVAGGYNEQFF
TRBV11-2	TRBJ2-3	TRBD2	CASSFASGGVGRTDTQYF
TRBV30	TRBJ2-1	-	CAWSVRVHPAGTYSYNEQFF
TRBV27	TRBJ1-2	-	CASSPTLRDTRRDGYTF
TRBV5-5	TRBJ1-1	-	CASSLARTDREKAEAFF
TRBV27	TRBJ2-3	TRBD2	CASSFGVPSGVSTDTQYF
TRBV2	TRBJ2-3	-	CASSGGTDTQYF
TRBV12-5	TRBJ1-2	-	CASGLVIFIGGQSPYGYTF
TRBV7-2	TRBJ1-1	-	CASSLSGVGGGRGTEAFF
TRBV15	TRBJ2-2	TRBD2	CATSRVGTSGKADTGELFF
TRBV7-9	TRBJ2-1	TRBD2	CASSVRTSGSLNEQFF
TRBV7-2	TRBJ1-6	TRBD1	CASSKQGKLVPLHF
TRBV7-2	TRBJ2-2	-	CASSFTGTGELFF
TRBV5-1	TRBJ2-5	TRBD2	CASSLGLAGGETQYF
TRBV5-6	TRBJ1-1	TRBD1	CASSWGTGPNTEAFF
TRBV7-2	TRBJ1-2	TRBD1	CASSPERGMTGLAPYYTF
TRBV6-6	TRBJ1-1	-	CASSSRGENTEAFF
TRBV4-2	TRBJ2-1	TRBD1	CASSQEGQATVGEQFF
TRBV19	TRBJ2-2	-	CASSIGGTGELFF
TRBV4-1	TRBJ2-3	TRBD1	CASSQTTGEGADTQYF
TRBV27	TRBJ1-6	TRBD1	CASSSGTVGSPLHF
TRBV6-1	TRBJ2-5	TRBD2	CASSELAGGQETQYF
TRBV4-1	-	-	CASRQGFNSYEQYF
TRBV18	TRBJ2-3	-	CASSPDSDTQYF
TRBV30	TRBJ2-1	TRBD2	CAWSDLAGGLNEQFF
TRBV6-5	TRBJ1-2	TRBD1	CASSLGQGKYGYTF
TRBV2	TRBJ2-5	-	CASSVLRGQETQYF
TRBV6-1	TRBJ1-2	-	CASSGLNYGGYTF